The following is a T cell receptor beta chain sequence with its context. The target antigen is unknown. Some clones are missing from TCRdb's copy, which holds only in-frame ones; the method was immunoSEQ multiplex PCR. Seen here are about 120,000 clones, more than 75% observed once, and the top ten hold over 3%. The germline V gene has CDR1 MNHNS and CDR2 SASEGT. V lost 3 bases and J 9 bases, leaving 15 bases between the germline ends. This CDR3 has 14 residues. The sample originates from a study of T cell responses to AZD1222 COVID-19 vaccine. Findings of the study overall: As reported, nearly half of all spike-specific TCRs target variant regions that are unmutated. Only six individuals given AZD1222 were seropositive at baseline.

Sequences were derived from peripheral blood, sampled on day 0 of AZD1222 vaccination. The source of this sequence is an adult in good health. The chain has TRBV6-1 and TRBJ2-1, with D uncertain. The DNA of the CDR3 is TGTGCCAGCAGTGACCCGACTGACTCTAGTGAGCAGTTCTTC. Translated, it gives CASSDPTDSSEQFF.